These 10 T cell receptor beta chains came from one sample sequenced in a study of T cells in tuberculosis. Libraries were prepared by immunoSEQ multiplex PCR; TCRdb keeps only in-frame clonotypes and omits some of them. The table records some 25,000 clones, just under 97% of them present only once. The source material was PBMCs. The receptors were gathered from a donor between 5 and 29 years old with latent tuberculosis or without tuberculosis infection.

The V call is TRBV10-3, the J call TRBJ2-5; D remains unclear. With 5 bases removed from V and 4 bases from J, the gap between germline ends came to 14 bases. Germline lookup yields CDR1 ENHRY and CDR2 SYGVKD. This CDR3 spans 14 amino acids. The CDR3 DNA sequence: TGTGCCATCAGTCCCCTAGACTCGGGAGAGACCCAGTACTTC. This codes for CAISPLDSGETQYF.

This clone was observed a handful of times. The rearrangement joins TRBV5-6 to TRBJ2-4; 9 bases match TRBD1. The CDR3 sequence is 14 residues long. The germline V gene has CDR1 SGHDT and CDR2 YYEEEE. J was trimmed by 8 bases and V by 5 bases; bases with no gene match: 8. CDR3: CASSWDRARDIQYF. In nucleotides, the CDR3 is TGTGCCAGCAGTTGGGACAGGGCGAGAGACATTCAGTACTTC.

DNA of the CDR3: TGCGCCAGCAGTGAAGAGCGGAGTAGCTCCTACGAGCAGTACTTC. This gives the protein CASSEERSSSYEQYF. This rearrangement joins TRBV10-1 to TRBJ2-7, with D perhaps matching TRBD2 (5 bases). Trimming took off 3 bases at V and 0 bases at J, with 12 bases between the two ends. There are 15 residues in the CDR3. The germline V gene has CDR1 WNHNN and CDR2 SYGVQD (reference sequence).

Here the CDR3 reads CASSLAVGEADTQYF. The DNA for the CDR3 is TGCGCCAGCAGCTTGGCTGTAGGGGAGGCAGATACGCAGTATTTT. This chain links TRBV5-1 with TRBJ2-3, with D perhaps TRBD2 (6 bases). Trimming stripped 0 bases from V and 4 bases from J, with 12 bases between. This CDR3 region has 15 residues. Germline CDR1 and CDR2: SGHRS and YFSETQ. The variable domain in full, with the rest retrieved from reference TRBV5-1 and TRBJ2-3, is KAGVTQTPRYLIKTRGQQVTLSCSPISGHRSVSWYQQTPGQGLQFLFEYFSETQRNKGNFPGRFSGRQFSNSRSEMNVSTLELGDSALYLCASSLAVGEADTQYFGPGTRLTVL.

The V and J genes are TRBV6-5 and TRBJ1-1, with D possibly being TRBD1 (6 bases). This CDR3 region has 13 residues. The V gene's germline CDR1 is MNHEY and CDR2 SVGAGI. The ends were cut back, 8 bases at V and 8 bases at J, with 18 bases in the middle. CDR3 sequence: CASLTGGRREAFF. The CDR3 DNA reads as TGTGCCAGCCTAACGGGGGGCCGGCGGGAAGCTTTCTTT.

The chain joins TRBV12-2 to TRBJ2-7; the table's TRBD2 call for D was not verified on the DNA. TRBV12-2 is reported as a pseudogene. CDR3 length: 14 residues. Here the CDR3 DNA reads TGTGCAAGTCGCTTAGCGTTGGCTGGGGACTCGCAGTACGTC. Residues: CASRLALAGDSQYV.

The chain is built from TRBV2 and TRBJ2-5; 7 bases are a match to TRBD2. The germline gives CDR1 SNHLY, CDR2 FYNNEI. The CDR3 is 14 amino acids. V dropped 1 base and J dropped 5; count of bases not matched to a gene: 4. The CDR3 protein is CASSEDGGGETQYF. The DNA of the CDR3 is TGTGCCAGCAGTGAAGACGGGGGAGGGGAGACCCAGTACTTC. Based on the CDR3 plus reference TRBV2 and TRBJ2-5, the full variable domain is EPEVTQTPSHQVTQMGQEVILRCVPISNHLYFYWYRQILGQKVEFLVSFYNNEISEKSEIFDDQFSVERPDGSNFTLKIRSTKLEDSAMYFCASSEDGGGETQYFGPGTRLLVL.

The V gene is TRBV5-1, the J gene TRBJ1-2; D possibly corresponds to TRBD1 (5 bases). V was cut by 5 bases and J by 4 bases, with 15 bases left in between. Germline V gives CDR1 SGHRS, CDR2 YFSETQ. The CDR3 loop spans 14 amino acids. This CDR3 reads CASSPQGGAYGYTF. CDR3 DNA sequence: TGCGCCAGCAGTCCGCAGGGAGGCGCCTATGGCTACACCTTC.

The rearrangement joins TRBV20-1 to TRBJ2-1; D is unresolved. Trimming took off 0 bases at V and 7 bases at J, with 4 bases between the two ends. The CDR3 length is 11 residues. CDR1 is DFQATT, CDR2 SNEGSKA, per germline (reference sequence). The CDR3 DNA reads TGCAGTGCTAGAGATCCGAATGAGCAGTTCTTC. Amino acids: CSARDPNEQFF.

The CDR3 nucleotides read TGTGCCTGGGTCGAGCCTGGAGGGGTCATTCAGTACTTC. Its protein product is CAWVEPGGVIQYF. This chain links TRBV30 with TRBJ2-4; D possibly corresponds to TRBD2 (6 bases). V lost 5 bases and J 9 bases, leaving 17 bases between the germline ends. Germline loops: CDR1 GTSNPN, CDR2 SVGIG (reference sequence). This CDR3 has 13 residues.